The rows below give T cell receptor beta chains drawn from one sample of a study of OX40 agonist ivuxolimab in advanced cancers. TCRdb's table, derived via immunoSEQ multiplex PCR, lists solely in-frame clones and lacks some. The sample yields nearly 70,000 clones, about 84% seen once. The sequencing used CD4+ or CD8+ T cells sorted from blood, collected in a trial of the OX40 agonist ivuxolimab. Source of these receptors: an adult with an advanced solid tumor such as melanoma, head and neck, liver or kidney cancer. Both conserved end residues are part of each CDR3. The size of a clone is reported for some rows only, either as once, few or many, or as a class for expanded clones.

CDR3 protein: CASSLEVGSGEAFF
J gene: TRBJ1-1
clone size: -
V gene: TRBV5-1

CDR3 protein: CASSQVRGLSPLHF
J gene: TRBJ1-6
clone size: -
V gene: TRBV4-3

CDR3 protein: CASSTFGGSTEAFF
J gene: TRBJ1-1
clone size: few
V gene: TRBV18

CDR3 protein: CASSLGEALASSTGELFF
J gene: TRBJ2-2
clone size: -
V gene: TRBV11-3

CDR3 protein: CASSVAGGQIYNEQFF
J gene: TRBJ2-1
clone size: -
V gene: TRBV9

CDR3 protein: CASSFSGNTIYF
J gene: TRBJ1-3
clone size: once
V gene: TRBV19

CDR3 protein: CASSGQGAGGQPQHF
J gene: TRBJ1-5
clone size: few
V gene: TRBV2

CDR3 protein: CASSQGNSYKNEKLFF
J gene: TRBJ1-4
clone size: -
V gene: TRBV4-3

CDR3 protein: CASSSYRPNEQFF
J gene: TRBJ2-1
clone size: -
V gene: TRBV11-2

CDR3 protein: CASSSKNTGELFF
J gene: TRBJ2-2
clone size: -
V gene: TRBV19

CDR3 protein: CAILAGIGTYEQYF
J gene: TRBJ2-7
clone size: once
V gene: TRBV10-3

CDR3 protein: CSVEDRATDTQYF
J gene: TRBJ2-3
clone size: -
V gene: TRBV29-1

CDR3 protein: CASSMSIGGTYEQYF
J gene: TRBJ2-7
clone size: -
V gene: TRBV19

CDR3 protein: CSVIDGRRTDTQYF
J gene: TRBJ2-3
clone size: -
V gene: TRBV29-1

CDR3 protein: CASSKPMGQGDSTEAFF
J gene: TRBJ1-1
clone size: -
V gene: TRBV21-1

CDR3 protein: CASSRLDRVGGEQFF
J gene: TRBJ2-1
clone size: -
V gene: TRBV19

CDR3 protein: CASSPNIKDGGYTF
J gene: TRBJ1-2
clone size: -
V gene: TRBV18

CDR3 protein: CATSRVSANYEQYF
J gene: -
clone size: -
V gene: TRBV15

CDR3 protein: CASRGLSEATEAFF
J gene: TRBJ1-1
clone size: -
V gene: TRBV2

CDR3 protein: CASSPLTSAGGRYEQYF
J gene: TRBJ2-7
clone size: -
V gene: TRBV27

CDR3 protein: CASSFYGNEQFF
J gene: TRBJ2-1
clone size: -
V gene: TRBV5-6

CDR3 protein: CASSYSDGDEQFF
J gene: TRBJ2-1
clone size: -
V gene: TRBV6-5